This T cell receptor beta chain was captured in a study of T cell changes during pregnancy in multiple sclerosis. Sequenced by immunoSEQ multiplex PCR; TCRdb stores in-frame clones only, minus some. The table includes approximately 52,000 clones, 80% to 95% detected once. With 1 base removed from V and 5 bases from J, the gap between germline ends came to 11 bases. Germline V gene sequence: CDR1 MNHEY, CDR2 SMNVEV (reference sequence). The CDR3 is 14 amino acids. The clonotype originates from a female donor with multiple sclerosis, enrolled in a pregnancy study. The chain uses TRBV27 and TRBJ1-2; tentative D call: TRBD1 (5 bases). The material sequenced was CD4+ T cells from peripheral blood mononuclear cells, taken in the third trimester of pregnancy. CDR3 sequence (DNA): TGTGCCAGCAGTTTATGGGGCCAGGGTTATGGCTACACCTTC. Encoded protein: CASSLWGQGYGYTF.